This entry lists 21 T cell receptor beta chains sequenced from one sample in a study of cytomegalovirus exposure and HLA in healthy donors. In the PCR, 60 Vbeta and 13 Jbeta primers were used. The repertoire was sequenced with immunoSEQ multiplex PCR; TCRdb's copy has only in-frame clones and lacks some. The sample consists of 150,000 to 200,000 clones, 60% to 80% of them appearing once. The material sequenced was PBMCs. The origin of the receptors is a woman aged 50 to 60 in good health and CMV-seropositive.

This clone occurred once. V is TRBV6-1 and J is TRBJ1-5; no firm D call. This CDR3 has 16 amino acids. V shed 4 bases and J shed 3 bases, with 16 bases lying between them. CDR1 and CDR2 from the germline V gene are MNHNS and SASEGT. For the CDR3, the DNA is TGTGCCAGCAGTGTGGGTCACGGGATTGACAATCAGCCCCAGCATTTT. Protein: CASSVGHGIDNQPQHF.

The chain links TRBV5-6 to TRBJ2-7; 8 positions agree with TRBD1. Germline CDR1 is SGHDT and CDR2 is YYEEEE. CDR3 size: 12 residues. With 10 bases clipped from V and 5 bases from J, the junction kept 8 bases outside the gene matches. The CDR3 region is CASRQGPNEQYF. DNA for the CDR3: TGTGCCTCCAGACAGGGGCCCAACGAGCAGTACTTC.

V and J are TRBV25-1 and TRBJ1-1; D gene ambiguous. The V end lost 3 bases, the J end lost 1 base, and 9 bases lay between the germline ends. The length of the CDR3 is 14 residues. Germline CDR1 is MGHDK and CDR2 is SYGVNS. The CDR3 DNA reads TGTGCCAGCAGTGATTCTACAGCGAACACTGAAGCTTTCTTT. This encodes CASSDSTANTEAFF.

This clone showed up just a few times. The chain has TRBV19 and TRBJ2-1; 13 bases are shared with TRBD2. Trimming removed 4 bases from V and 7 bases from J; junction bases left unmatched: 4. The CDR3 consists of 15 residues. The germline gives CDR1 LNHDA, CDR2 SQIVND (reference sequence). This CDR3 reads CASSTTGLAGNEQFF. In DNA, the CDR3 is TGTGCCAGTAGTACGACGGGACTAGCGGGGAATGAGCAGTTCTTC.

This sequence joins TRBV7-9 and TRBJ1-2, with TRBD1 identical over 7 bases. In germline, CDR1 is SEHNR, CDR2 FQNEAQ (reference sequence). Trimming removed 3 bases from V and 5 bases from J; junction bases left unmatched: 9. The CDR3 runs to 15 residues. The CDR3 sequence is CASSFSSGTDYGYTF. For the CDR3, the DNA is TGTGCCAGCAGCTTTTCCTCCGGGACAGATTATGGCTACACCTTC.

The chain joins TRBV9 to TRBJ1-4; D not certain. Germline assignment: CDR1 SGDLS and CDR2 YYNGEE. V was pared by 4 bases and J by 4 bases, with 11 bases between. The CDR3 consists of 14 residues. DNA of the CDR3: TGTGCCAGCAGCCTCGGGAGCCGTAATGAAAAACTGTTTTTT. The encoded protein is CASSLGSRNEKLFF.

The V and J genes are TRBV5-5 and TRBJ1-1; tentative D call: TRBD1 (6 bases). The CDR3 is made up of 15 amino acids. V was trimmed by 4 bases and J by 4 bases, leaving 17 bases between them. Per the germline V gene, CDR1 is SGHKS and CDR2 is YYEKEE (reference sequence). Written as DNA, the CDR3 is TGTGCCAGCAGCCCTAACGGGGGAGGGGGCACTGAAGCTTTCTTT. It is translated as CASSPNGGGGTEAFF.

The CDR3 here is CASSETLDSLNYGYTF. In DNA form, the CDR3 reads TGTGCCAGCAGTGAAACCCTCGACAGTCTTAACTATGGCTACACCTTC. The rearrangement uses TRBV25-1 and TRBJ1-2; tentative D call: TRBD1 (5 bases). Per germline, CDR1 MGHDK and CDR2 SYGVNS. V was clipped by 2 bases and J by 1 base, with 14 bases between them. CDR3 length equals 16 residues.

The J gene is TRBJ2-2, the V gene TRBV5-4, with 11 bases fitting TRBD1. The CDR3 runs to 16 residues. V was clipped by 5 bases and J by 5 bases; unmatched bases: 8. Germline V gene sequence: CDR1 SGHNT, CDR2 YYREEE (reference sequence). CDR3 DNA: TGTGCCAGCAGGTTGCGGACAGGGGGCGAGACCGGGGAGCTGTTTTTT. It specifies CASRLRTGGETGELFF.

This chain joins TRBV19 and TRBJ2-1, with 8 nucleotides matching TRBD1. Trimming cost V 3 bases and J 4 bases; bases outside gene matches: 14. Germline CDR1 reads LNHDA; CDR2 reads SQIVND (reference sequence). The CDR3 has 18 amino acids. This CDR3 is CASSMGRGRVWPYNEQFF. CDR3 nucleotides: TGTGCCAGTAGTATGGGCAGGGGGCGAGTTTGGCCATACAATGAGCAGTTCTTC.

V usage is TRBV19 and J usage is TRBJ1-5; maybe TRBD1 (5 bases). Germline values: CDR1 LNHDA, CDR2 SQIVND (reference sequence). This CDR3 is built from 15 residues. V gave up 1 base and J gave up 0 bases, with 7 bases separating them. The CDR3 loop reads CASSIVDSSNQPQHF. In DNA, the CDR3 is TGTGCCAGTAGTATAGTAGACAGTAGCAATCAGCCCCAGCATTTT.

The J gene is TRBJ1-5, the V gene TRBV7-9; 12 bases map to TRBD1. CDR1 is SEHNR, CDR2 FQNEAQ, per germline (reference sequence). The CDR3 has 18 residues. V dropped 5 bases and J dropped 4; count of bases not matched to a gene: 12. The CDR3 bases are TGTGCCAGCAGCCTTGGGACAGGGGGCGGTCGATGGAATCAGCCCCAGCATTTT. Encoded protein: CASSLGTGGGRWNQPQHF.

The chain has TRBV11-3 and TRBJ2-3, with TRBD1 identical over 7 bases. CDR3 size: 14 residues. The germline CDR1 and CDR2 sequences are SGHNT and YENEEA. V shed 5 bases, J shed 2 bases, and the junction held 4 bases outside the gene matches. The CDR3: CASSPGTATDTQYF. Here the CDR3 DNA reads TGTGCCAGCAGCCCGGGGACAGCCACAGATACGCAGTATTTT.

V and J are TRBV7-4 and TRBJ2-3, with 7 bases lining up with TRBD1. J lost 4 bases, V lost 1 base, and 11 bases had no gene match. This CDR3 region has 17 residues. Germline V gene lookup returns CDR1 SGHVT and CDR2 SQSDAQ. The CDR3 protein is CASSLEVDRDSSDTQYF. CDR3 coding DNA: TGTGCCAGCAGCTTAGAGGTCGACAGGGACAGCTCAGATACGCAGTATTTT.

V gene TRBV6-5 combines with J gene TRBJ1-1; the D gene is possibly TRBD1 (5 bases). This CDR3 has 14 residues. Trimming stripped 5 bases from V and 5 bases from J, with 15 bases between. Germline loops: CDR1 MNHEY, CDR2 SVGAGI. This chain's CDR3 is CASSTDLGGTEAFF. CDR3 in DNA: TGTGCCAGCAGTACCGATCTTGGGGGGACTGAAGCTTTCTTT.

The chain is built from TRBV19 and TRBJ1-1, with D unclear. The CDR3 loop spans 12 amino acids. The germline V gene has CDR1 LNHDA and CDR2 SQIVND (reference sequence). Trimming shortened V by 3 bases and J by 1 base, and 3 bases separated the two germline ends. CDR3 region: CASSISNTEAFF. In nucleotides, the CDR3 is TGTGCCAGTAGTATCTCGAACACTGAAGCTTTCTTT.

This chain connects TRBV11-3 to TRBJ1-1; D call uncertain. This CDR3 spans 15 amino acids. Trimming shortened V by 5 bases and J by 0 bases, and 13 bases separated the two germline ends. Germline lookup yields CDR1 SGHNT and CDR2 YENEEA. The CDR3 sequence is CASSLHTAMNTEAFF. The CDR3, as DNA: TGTGCCAGCAGCCTTCACACAGCAATGAACACTGAAGCTTTCTTT.

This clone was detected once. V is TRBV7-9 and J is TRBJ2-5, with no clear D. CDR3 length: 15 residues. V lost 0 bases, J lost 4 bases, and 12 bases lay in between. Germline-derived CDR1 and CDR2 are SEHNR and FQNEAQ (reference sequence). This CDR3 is CASSLAPAGRETQYF. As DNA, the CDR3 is TGTGCCAGCAGCTTAGCCCCAGCAGGTCGAGAGACCCAGTACTTC. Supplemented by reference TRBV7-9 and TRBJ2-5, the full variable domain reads DTGVSQNPRHKITKRGQNVTFRCDPISEHNRLYWYRQTLGQGPEFLTYFQNEAQLEKSRLLSDRFSAERPKGSFSTLEIQRTEQGDSAMYLCASSLAPAGRETQYFGPGTRLLVL.

Here the CDR3 reads CASSRQGNEQFF. The CDR3 DNA follows: TGTGCCAGCAGTCGACAGGGGAATGAGCAGTTCTTC. The J gene is TRBJ2-1, the V gene TRBV11-2, with 8 bases fitting TRBD1. The CDR3 runs to 12 residues. The germline gives CDR1 SGHAT, CDR2 FQNNGV. The J segment lost 7 bases and the V segment lost 6 bases, leaving 2 bases of the junction unmatched.

CDR3 sequence: CASSPSRQPAPEAFF. The CDR3 nucleotides read TGCGCCAGCAGCCCCTCCCGACAGCCTGCACCTGAAGCTTTCTTT. The rearrangement uses TRBV5-1 and TRBJ1-1; tentative D call: TRBD1 (5 bases). The germline gives CDR1 SGHRS, CDR2 YFSETQ. The V end lost 4 bases, the J end lost 6 bases, and 19 bases lay between the germline ends. The CDR3 has 15 amino acids.

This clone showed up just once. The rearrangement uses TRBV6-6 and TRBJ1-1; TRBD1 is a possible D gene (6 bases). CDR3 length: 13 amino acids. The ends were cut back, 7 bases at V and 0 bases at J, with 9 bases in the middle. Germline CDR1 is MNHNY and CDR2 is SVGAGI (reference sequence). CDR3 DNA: TGTGCCAGCACTACAGGGTTGAACACTGAAGCTTTCTTT. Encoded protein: CASTTGLNTEAFF.